These T cell receptor beta chains were read from a single sample in a study of cytomegalovirus exposure and HLA in healthy donors. Sequenced by immunoSEQ multiplex PCR; TCRdb stores in-frame clones only, minus some. The table lists roughly 180,000 clones, just over 75% of them singletons. Sequenced material: PBMCs. Source of these receptors: a woman between 55 and 75 years old in good health and CMV-seropositive. Each CDR3 is given with its conserved first and last residue. A D gene is named only where the DNA matches it firmly. Clone size, where shown, is once, few, many, or a class for clones that have expanded.

D gene	clone size	V gene	CDR3 protein
NA	few	TRBV5-4	CASSLGLGGDSPLHF
NA	NA	TRBV19	CASSSSYNSPLHF
NA	NA	TRBV19	CASSLSGGAGYTF
TRBD2	once	TRBV11-2	CASSATSGNTGELFF
TRBD1	NA	TRBV25-1	CASSGQGFNQPQHF
TRBD1	NA	TRBV28	CASSTRDSSYEQYF
TRBD2	few	TRBV6-4	CASSATSFVPDTQYF
NA	NA	TRBV5-1	CASSAYRATNEKLFF
NA	NA	TRBV7-3	CASSDGGTGGNEQFF
NA	once	TRBV30	CAWSALVGLGQPQHF
TRBD1	NA	TRBV11-1	CASSPGQGGKNIQYF
NA	once	TRBV30	CAWSLGRGNQPQHF
TRBD2	few	TRBV7-9	CASSSHSGRTFHEQYF
TRBD2	NA	TRBV4-1	CASSQEGRLAGTYEQYF
NA	NA	TRBV6-5	CASRLTGSDNSPLHF
NA	NA	TRBV5-1	CASSLLTRGSYNEQFF
TRBD1	NA	TRBV6-5	CASSFNRGNSQYF
NA	NA	TRBV7-6	CASSLNGTFDAKNIQYF
TRBD2	NA	TRBV29-1	CSVDGLAGYNEQFF
TRBD1	NA	TRBV6-6	CASSASGQGHGYTF
NA	NA	TRBV13	CASSLRLHSPLHF
NA	NA	TRBV6-1	CASSLTLLREKLFF
NA	few	TRBV7-9	CASGNGSAYEQYF
TRBD2	NA	TRBV9	CASSTNLAGLYEQYF
NA	many	TRBV10-3	CATGYDTGELFF
NA	NA	TRBV6-6	CASSYSGGRTNYEQYF
NA	NA	TRBV4-3	CASSQEGPGAGNTIYF
TRBD2	NA	TRBV7-9	CASSPLGGISSYEQYF
NA	NA	TRBV7-2	CASSSPALNEQYF